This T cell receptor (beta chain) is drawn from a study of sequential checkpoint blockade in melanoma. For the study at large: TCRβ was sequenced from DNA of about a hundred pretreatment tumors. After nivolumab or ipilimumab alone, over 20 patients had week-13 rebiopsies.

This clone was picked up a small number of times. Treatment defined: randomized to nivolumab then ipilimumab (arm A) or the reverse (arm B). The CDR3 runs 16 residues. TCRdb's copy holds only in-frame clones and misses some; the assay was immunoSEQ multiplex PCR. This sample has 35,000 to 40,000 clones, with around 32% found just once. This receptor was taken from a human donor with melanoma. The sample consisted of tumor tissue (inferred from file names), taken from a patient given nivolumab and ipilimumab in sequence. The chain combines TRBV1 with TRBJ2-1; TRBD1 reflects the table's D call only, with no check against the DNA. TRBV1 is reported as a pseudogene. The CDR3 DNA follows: TGCGCCAGCAGCCCATTGGACAGGTCCGCCTACAATGAGCAGTTCTTC. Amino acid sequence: CASSPLDRSAYNEQFF.